By share of the sample, the clone carrying this T cell receptor (beta chain) is medium-sized (0.01 to 0.1%). A constant-region primer primed TCR beta cDNA synthesis from about 550 ng of total RNA. Three nested multiplex PCR rounds, a slightly modified ARM-PCR method, built the TCR beta libraries. In the first two PCR rounds, TRBV1-TRBV30 forward primers were paired with a C-beta reverse primer, and each round lasted around 10 cycles. Each CDR3 protein is one row after TCRdb ran MiXCR on the multiplex PCR reads. The table lists about 120,000 distinct CDR3 sequences, around 70% of them singletons, with 8.1% in the top ten. The sample belongs to a study of tumor-infiltrating lymphocytes in primary liver carcinoma. The overall study: Both sexes were represented among patients, who were 30 to 69 years old. Sample yields, roughly 3.5 to 7.13 million productive TCRbeta reads, were similar across the tissue types.

V was pared by 6 bases and J by 8 bases, with 13 bases of the junction left unmatched. Per the germline V gene, CDR1 is SGHAT and CDR2 is FQNNGV. The length of the CDR3 is 16 residues. Starting material for RNA and DNA co-extraction consisted of roughly 20-34 mg of unsorted bulk tissue. The V and J genes are TRBV11-2 and TRBJ2-1; TRBD1 aligns across 10 bases. Source material: tumor-adjacent normal liver tissue. This clonotype originated in a woman in her sixties or seventies with primary liver carcinoma and hepatitis B virus infection. The CDR3 loop reads CASRPLGTGVNHEQFF. The DNA of the CDR3 is TGTGCCAGCAGACCCCTGGGGACAGGGGTCAACCATGAGCAGTTCTTC.